The next 4 T cell receptor beta chains were all read from a single sample in a study of cytomegalovirus exposure and HLA in healthy donors. It was with 60 Vbeta and 13 Jbeta primers that the PCR ran. Method: immunoSEQ multiplex PCR; TCRdb's copy keeps in-frame clones and lacks some. The data contain under 150,000 clones, roughly 79% of them singletons. The sequencing input was PBMCs. The source is a woman between 25 and 40 years old in good health and CMV-seronegative.

The chain uses TRBV12-5 and TRBJ2-3; D is uncertain. The CDR3 loop spans 18 amino acids. Trimming left V 2 bases short and J 7 bases short, with 25 bases between. Germline-derived CDR1 and CDR2 are LGHNT and FRNRAP. In nucleotides, the CDR3 is TGTGCTAGTGGTTTGTTTGCCCCATCACGCCGGTTCTCGAATACGCAGTATTTT. This translates into CASGLFAPSRRFSNTQYF.

The rearrangement uses TRBV27 and TRBJ1-5; no definite D call. CDR1 and CDR2 from the germline V gene are MNHEY and SMNVEV (reference sequence). The ends were cut back, 4 bases at V and 4 bases at J, with 8 bases in the middle. This CDR3 has 13 amino acids. DNA for the CDR3: TGTGCCAGCAGTTGGCAGATGAATCAGCCCCAGCATTTT. Amino acid sequence: CASSWQMNQPQHF.

The chain employs TRBV6-5 and TRBJ1-2; the match to TRBD1 covers 7 bases. This CDR3 contains 13 residues. Trimming cost V 6 bases and J 8 bases; bases outside gene matches: 9. Germline assignment: CDR1 MNHEY and CDR2 SVGAGI. The CDR3 DNA follows: TGTGCCAGCAGCAGGGGGGCGGAAGACGGCTACACCTTC. It yields the protein CASSRGAEDGYTF.

The rearrangement joins TRBV6-1 to TRBJ2-7; the D is unclear. Germline CDR1 and CDR2: MNHNS and SASEGT. The CDR3 extends over 13 amino acids. Deletions cut 6 bases from V and 2 bases from J, with 11 bases between. The CDR3 DNA sequence: TGTGCCAGCAGGTTGGATGGAGCCTACGAGCAGTACTTC. Amino acids: CASRLDGAYEQYF.